This T cell receptor (beta chain) was recorded in a study of post-analysis software for immune sequencing data. Study information: Patients had relapsing-remitting, secondary progressive or progressive-relapsing multiple sclerosis; some lacked subtype.

Presence of unique molecular identifiers characterized the TCR beta cDNA libraries. TCRdb recomputed calls from the PCR reads with MiXCR, one row per CDR3 protein. The sample lists hundreds of thousands of distinct CDR3 sequences; 59% were seen once. Trimming cost V 3 bases and J 5 bases, with 14 bases left between them. Germline CDR1 is SGHKS and CDR2 is YYEKEE (reference sequence). The CDR3 is 15 residues long. With regard to this clonotype: Antigen specificity is unknown.

Whole-study results and caveats: A few TRBV segments, TRBV5-6, TRBV5-1 and TRBV20-1 among them, were found more frequent in patients than controls. By F measure, strong co-clustering occurred among samples prepared in the same batch.

The sample consisted of blood. This TCR was sampled from a girl aged 2 to 10 with multiple sclerosis. The genes are TRBV5-5 and TRBJ1-4, with a tentative D call TRBD1 (6 bases). CDR3 DNA sequence: TGTGCCAGCAGCTCCAGTTGGGACACCAATGAAAAACTGTTTTTT. This codes for CASSSSWDTNEKLFF.